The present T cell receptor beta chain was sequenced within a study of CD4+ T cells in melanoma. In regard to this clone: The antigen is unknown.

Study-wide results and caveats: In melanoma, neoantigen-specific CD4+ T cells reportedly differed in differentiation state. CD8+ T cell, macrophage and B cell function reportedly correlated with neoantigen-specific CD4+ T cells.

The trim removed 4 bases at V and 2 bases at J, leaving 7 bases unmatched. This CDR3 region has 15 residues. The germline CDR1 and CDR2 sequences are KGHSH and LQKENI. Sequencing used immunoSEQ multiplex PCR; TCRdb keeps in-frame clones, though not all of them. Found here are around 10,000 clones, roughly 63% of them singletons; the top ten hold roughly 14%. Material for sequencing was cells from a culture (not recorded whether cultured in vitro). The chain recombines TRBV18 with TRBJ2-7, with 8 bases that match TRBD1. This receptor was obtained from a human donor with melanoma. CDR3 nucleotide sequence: TGTGCCAGCTCACTACTGGGACAGGTAGCCTACGAGCAGTACTTC. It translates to CASSLLGQVAYEQYF.